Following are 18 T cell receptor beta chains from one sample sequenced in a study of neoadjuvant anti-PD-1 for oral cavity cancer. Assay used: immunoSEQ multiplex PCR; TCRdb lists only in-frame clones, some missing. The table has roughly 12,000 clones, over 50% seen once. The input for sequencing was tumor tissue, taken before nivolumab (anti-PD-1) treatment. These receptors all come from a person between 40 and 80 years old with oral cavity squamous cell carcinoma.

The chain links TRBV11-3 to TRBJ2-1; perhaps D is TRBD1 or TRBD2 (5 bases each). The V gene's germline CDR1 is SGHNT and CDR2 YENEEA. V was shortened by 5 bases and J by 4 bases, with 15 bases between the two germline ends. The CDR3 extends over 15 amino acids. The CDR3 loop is CASSPGTESYNEQFF. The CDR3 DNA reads TGTGCCAGCAGCCCCGGGACGGAAAGTTACAATGAGCAGTTCTTC.

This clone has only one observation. CDR3 protein: CSVNFRGLAGADTQYF. CDR3 DNA sequence: TGCAGCGTGAATTTCCGAGGACTAGCGGGAGCAGATACGCAGTATTTT. The chain links TRBV29-1 to TRBJ2-3; 13 nucleotides match TRBD2. Trimming cost V 6 bases and J 4 bases; bases outside gene matches: 10. Germline CDR1 is SQVTM and CDR2 is ANQGSEA. The CDR3 loop spans 16 amino acids.

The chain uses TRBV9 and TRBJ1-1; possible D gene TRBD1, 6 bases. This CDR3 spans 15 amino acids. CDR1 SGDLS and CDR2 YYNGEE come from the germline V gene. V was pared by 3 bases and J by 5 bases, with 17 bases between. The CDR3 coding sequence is TGTGCCAGCAGCGCACTTCAATTAGGGACAACTGAAGCTTTCTTT. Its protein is CASSALQLGTTEAFF.

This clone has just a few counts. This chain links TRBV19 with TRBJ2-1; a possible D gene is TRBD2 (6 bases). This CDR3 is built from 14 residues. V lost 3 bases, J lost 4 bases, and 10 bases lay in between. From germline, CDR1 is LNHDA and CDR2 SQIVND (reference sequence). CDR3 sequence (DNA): TGTGCCAGTAGTATCTTGGGGGGTTACAATGAGCAGTTCTTC. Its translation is CASSILGGYNEQFF.

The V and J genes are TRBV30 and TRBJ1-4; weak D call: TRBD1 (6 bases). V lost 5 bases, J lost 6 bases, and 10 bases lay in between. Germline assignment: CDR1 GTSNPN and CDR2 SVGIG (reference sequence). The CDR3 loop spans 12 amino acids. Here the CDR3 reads CAWQGLDEKLFF. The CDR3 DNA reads TGTGCCTGGCAGGGGTTGGATGAAAAACTGTTTTTT.

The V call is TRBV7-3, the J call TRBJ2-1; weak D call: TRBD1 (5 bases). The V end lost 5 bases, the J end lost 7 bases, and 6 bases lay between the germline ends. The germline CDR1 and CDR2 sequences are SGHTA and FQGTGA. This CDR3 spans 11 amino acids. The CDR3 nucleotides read TGTGCCAGCAGCAGGGGTAATGAGCAGTTCTTC. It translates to CASSRGNEQFF.

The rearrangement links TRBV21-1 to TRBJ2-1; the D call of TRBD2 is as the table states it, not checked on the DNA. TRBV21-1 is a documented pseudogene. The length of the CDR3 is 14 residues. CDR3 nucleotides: TGTGCCAGCAGCAACGCGGGAGCCGGAAATGAGCAGTTCTTC. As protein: CASSNAGAGNEQFF.

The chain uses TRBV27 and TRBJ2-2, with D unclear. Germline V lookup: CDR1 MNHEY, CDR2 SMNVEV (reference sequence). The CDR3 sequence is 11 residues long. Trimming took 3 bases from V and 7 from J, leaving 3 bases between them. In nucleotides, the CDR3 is TGTGCCAGCAGTTTCGGCGGGGAGCTGTTTTTT. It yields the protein CASSFGGELFF.

CDR3 DNA: TGTGCCAGCAGCGCCGGGACACACGGCACTGAAGCTTTCTTT. Amino acid sequence: CASSAGTHGTEAFF. This chain uses TRBV9 with TRBJ1-1; a possible D gene is TRBD1 (6 bases). CDR3 size: 14 residues. CDR1 and CDR2 (germline): SGDLS, YYNGEE. V shed 3 bases and J shed 4 bases, with 13 bases lying between them.

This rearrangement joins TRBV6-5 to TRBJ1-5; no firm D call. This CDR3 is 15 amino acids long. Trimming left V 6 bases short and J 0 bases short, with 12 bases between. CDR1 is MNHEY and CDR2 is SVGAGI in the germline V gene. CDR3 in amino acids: CASSPGRSSNQPQHF. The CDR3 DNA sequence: TGTGCCAGCAGCCCGGGTAGATCTAGCAATCAGCCCCAGCATTTT.

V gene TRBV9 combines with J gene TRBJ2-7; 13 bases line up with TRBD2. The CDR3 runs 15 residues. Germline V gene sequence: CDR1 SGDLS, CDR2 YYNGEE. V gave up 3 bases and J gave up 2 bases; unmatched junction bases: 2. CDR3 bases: TGTGCCAGCAGCGGGGGACTAGCGGGACCCTACGAGCAGTACTTC. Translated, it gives CASSGGLAGPYEQYF.

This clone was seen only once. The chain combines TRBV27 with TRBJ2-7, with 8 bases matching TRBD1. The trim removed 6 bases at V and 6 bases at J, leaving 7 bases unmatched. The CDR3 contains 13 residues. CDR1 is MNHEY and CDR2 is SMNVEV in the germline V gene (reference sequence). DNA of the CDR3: TGTGCCAGCAGGGCGGACAGGGTTGGCGAGCAGTACTTC. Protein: CASRADRVGEQYF.

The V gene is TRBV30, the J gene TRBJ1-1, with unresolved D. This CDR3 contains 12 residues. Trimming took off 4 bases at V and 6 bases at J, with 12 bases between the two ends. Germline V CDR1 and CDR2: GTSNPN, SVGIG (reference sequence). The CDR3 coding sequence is TGTGCCTGGAACGCCGAGATCCCTGAAGCTTTCTTT. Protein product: CAWNAEIPEAFF.

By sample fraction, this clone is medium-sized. The CDR3 coding sequence is TGTGCCAGCAGGACTAGCGGGAGCACAGATACGCAGTATTTT. Translated, it gives CASRTSGSTDTQYF. This chain uses TRBV6-6 with TRBJ2-3; the match to TRBD2 covers 10 bases. The CDR3 contains 14 residues. V shed 6 bases and J 0 bases; nucleotides not matched to a gene: 0. Germline assignment: CDR1 MNHNY and CDR2 SVGAGI (reference sequence).

CDR3 region: CASSPLYGYTF. DNA of the CDR3: TGTGCCAGCAGTCCCCTCTATGGCTACACCTTC. This chain joins TRBV27 and TRBJ1-2; no clear D gene. Germline values: CDR1 MNHEY, CDR2 SMNVEV (reference sequence). Trimming cost V 5 bases and J 4 bases, with 5 bases left between them. The CDR3 totals 11 residues.

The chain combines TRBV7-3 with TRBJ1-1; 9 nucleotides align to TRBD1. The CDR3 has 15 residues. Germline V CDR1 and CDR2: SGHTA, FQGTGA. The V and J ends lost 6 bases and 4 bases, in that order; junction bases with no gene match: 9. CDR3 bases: TGTGCCAGCAGGCCTAACCCGGGACAGGGCACTGAAGCTTTCTTT. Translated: CASRPNPGQGTEAFF.

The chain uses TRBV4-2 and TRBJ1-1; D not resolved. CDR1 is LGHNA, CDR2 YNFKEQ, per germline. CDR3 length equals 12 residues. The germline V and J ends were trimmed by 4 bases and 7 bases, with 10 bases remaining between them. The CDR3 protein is CASSPLAFEAFF. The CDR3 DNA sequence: TGTGCCAGCAGCCCTTTAGCGTTTGAAGCTTTCTTT.

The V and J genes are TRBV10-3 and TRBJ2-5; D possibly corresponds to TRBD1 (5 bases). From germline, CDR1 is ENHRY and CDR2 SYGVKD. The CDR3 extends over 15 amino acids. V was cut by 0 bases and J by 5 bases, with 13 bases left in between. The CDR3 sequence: CAISESRGAGETQYF. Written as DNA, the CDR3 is TGTGCCATCAGTGAGTCAAGGGGCGCAGGGGAGACCCAGTACTTC.